Presented here are 16 T cell receptor beta chains from one specimen sequenced in a study of blood T cell repertoires in COVID-19. Data came from immunoSEQ multiplex PCR; TCRdb stores just in-frame clones and leaves some out. The sample lists roughly 50,000 clones; approximately 88% were seen once. The sample comprised peripheral blood. The receptors originated from a human donor in a cohort sampled during active COVID-19.

In this sample, this clone turned up a few times. The J gene is TRBJ2-7, the V gene TRBV2; D gene ambiguous. Germline V gene sequence: CDR1 SNHLY, CDR2 FYNNEI. V was shortened by 0 bases and J by 4 bases, with 7 bases between the two germline ends. The CDR3 sequence is 13 residues long. CDR3 nucleotide sequence: TGTGCCAGCAGTGAAGCCCAGGCTTACGAGCAGTACTTC. Protein product: CASSEAQAYEQYF.

The chain has TRBV5-1 and TRBJ1-6; no firm D call. The CDR3 totals 15 residues. V was trimmed by 0 bases and J by 6 bases, leaving 10 bases between them. The V gene's germline CDR1 is SGHRS and CDR2 YFSETQ. CDR3 residues: CASSLASRTNSPLHF. CDR3 DNA sequence: TGCGCCAGCAGCTTGGCTAGCCGGACTAATTCACCCCTCCACTTT.

The chain joins TRBV7-9 to TRBJ1-2, with D unclear. V lost 5 bases, J lost 4 bases, and 14 bases lay in between. Looked up from germline, CDR1 is SEHNR and CDR2 is FQNEAQ (reference sequence). The CDR3 has 14 amino acids. The CDR3 DNA reads as TGTGCCAGCAGCAACGTCCCCCAGGCCTATGGCTACACCTTC. Protein sequence: CASSNVPQAYGYTF.

The rearrangement joins TRBV19 to TRBJ1-2; 7 bases fit TRBD1. Germline values: CDR1 LNHDA, CDR2 SQIVND (reference sequence). V shed 7 bases, J shed 3 bases, and the junction held 5 bases outside the gene matches. This CDR3 is 13 amino acids long. The CDR3 nucleotides read TGTGCCAGTATCCTGACAGGGTACTATGGCTACACCTTC. This encodes CASILTGYYGYTF.

The V and J genes are TRBV5-1 and TRBJ2-5; D is undetermined. Between the trimmed V and J ends, which lost 0 bases and 5 bases, there was a span of 8 bases. Looked up from germline, CDR1 is SGHRS and CDR2 is YFSETQ. This CDR3 region has 13 residues. CDR3 nucleotides: TGCGCCAGCAGCTTGGCCAGGATGGAGACCCAGTACTTC. Translated, it gives CASSLARMETQYF. The variable domain in full, with the rest retrieved from reference TRBV5-1 and TRBJ2-5, is KAGVTQTPRYLIKTRGQQVTLSCSPISGHRSVSWYQQTPGQGLQFLFEYFSETQRNKGNFPGRFSGRQFSNSRSEMNVSTLELGDSALYLCASSLARMETQYFGPGTRLLVL.

The V call is TRBV10-3, the J call TRBJ2-5, with 13 bases identical to TRBD2. Losses at the gene ends were 3 bases for V and 3 bases for J; bases not matched to a gene: 1. This CDR3 region has 15 residues. The germline V gene encodes CDR1 ENHRY and CDR2 SYGVKD. CDR3 sequence reads: CAISDGTSGKETQYF. The CDR3, as DNA: TGTGCCATCAGTGACGGGACTAGCGGGAAAGAGACCCAGTACTTC.

V gene TRBV11-3 combines with J gene TRBJ2-7; TRBD1 might be the D (7 bases). V lost 0 bases and J 6 bases, leaving 12 bases between the germline ends. From germline, CDR1 is SGHNT and CDR2 YENEEA. There are 14 residues in the CDR3. The CDR3, as DNA: TGTGCCAGCAGCTTAGAGGAGGGGGCTGTCGAGCAGTACTTC. Translating it yields CASSLEEGAVEQYF.

The chain employs TRBV16 and TRBJ1-2; D gene uncertain. The CDR3 is made up of 13 amino acids. V lost 2 bases and J lost 4, with 8 bases in between. Per germline, CDR1 KGHSY and CDR2 FQNENV. CDR3 protein: CASSQDTAYGYTF. CDR3 nucleotides: TGTGCCAGCAGCCAAGATACAGCCTATGGCTACACCTTC.

This CDR3 is CASSPGQLSYEQYF. As DNA, the CDR3 is TGTGCCAGCAGTCCGGGACAGCTTTCCTACGAGCAGTACTTC. V gene TRBV27 combines with J gene TRBJ2-7; TRBD1 aligns across 7 bases. Germline V gene data show CDR1 as MNHEY and CDR2 as SMNVEV (reference sequence). J was trimmed by 1 base and V by 5 bases; bases with no gene match: 5. CDR3 length: 14 residues.

The V gene is TRBV6-1, the J gene TRBJ1-6; D gene ambiguous. CDR1 is MNHNS and CDR2 is SASEGT in the germline V gene. The V end lost 3 bases, the J end lost 5 bases, and 8 bases lay between the germline ends. This CDR3 comprises 14 residues. CDR3 DNA sequence: TGTGCCAGCAGTGACGACGGGAATAATTCACCCCTCCACTTT. This sequence encodes CASSDDGNNSPLHF.

V and J are TRBV25-1 and TRBJ2-2, with TRBD1 identical over 8 bases. The CDR3 has 16 amino acids. Germline assignment: CDR1 MGHDK and CDR2 SYGVNS. V was pared by 7 bases and J by 1 base, with 8 bases of the junction left unmatched. Here the CDR3 reads CASTRTGQVNTGELFF. The CDR3 nucleotides are TGTGCCAGCACCAGAACGGGACAGGTGAACACCGGGGAGCTGTTTTTT. Full variable domain (rest looked up from reference TRBV25-1 and TRBJ2-2): EADIYQTPRYLVIGTGKKITLECSQTMGHDKMYWYQQDPGMELHLIHYSYGVNSTEKGDLSSESTVSRIRTEHFPLTLESARPSHTSQYLCASTRTGQVNTGELFFGEGSRLTVL.

As regards this clone: A read error may produce the germline difference seen at one junction end. This chain connects TRBV7-7 to TRBJ2-5; 11 bases agree with TRBD2. This CDR3 comprises 16 residues. Germline CDR1 is SSHAT and CDR2 is FNYEAQ (reference sequence). In DNA, the CDR3 is TGTGCTAGCAGCAAGGGGACTAGCGGAGACCAAGAGACCCAGTACTTC. It encodes CASSKGTSGDQETQYF. Looking up the rest from reference TRBV7-7 and TRBJ2-5 gives the full variable domain: GAGVSQSPRYKVTKRGQDVTLRCDPISSHATLYWYQQALGQGPEFLTYFNYEAQPDKSGLPSDRFSAERPEGSISTLTIQRTEQRDSAMYRCASSKGTSGDQETQYFGPGTRLLVL.

This clone was counted a single time. The genes are TRBV7-9 and TRBJ2-1; weak D call: TRBD1 (7 bases). Trimming removed 4 bases from V and 6 bases from J, with 13 bases in between. Germline CDR1 reads SEHNR; CDR2 reads FQNEAQ (reference sequence). This CDR3 is built from 14 residues. The CDR3 spells CASSSLQGGNEQFF. Written as DNA, the CDR3 is TGTGCCAGCAGCTCACTCCAGGGGGGCAATGAGCAGTTCTTC.

J is TRBJ1-1 and V is TRBV6-5, with 7 bases fitting TRBD1. The CDR3 covers 13 residues. With V trimmed by 7 bases and J by 5 bases, 7 bases remained unmatched. CDR1 and CDR2 (germline): MNHEY, SVGAGI. The CDR3 sequence: CASTPGQMTEAFF. The CDR3 DNA follows: TGTGCCAGCACCCCGGGACAGATGACTGAAGCTTTCTTT.

The genes are TRBV5-4 and TRBJ2-5; 8 bases line up with TRBD2. The germline V gene has CDR1 SGHNT and CDR2 YYREEE (reference sequence). V lost 4 bases, J lost 3 bases, and 8 bases stayed unmatched. This CDR3 is 15 amino acids long. CDR3 sequence (DNA): TGTGCCAGCAGCCCGGGGGGGGGAAGAGAAGAGACCCAGTACTTC. This translates into CASSPGGGREETQYF.

The V call is TRBV11-2, the J call TRBJ1-3; no firm D call. The CDR3 length is 13 residues. Between the trimmed V and J ends, which lost 1 base and 6 bases, there was a span of 7 bases. Germline CDR1 and CDR2: SGHAT and FQNNGV. The CDR3 spells CASSLAGENTIYF. CDR3 sequence (DNA): TGTGCCAGCAGCTTAGCCGGGGAAAACACCATATATTTT.